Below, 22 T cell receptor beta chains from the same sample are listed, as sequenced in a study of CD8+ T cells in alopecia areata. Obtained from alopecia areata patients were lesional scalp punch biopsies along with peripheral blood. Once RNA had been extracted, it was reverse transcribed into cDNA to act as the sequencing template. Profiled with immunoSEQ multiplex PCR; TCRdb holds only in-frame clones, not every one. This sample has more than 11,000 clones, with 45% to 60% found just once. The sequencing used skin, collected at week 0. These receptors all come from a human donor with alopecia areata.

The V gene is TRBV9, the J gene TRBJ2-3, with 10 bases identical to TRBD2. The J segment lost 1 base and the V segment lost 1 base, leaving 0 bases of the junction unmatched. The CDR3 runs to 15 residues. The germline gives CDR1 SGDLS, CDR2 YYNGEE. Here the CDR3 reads CASSVLAGGTDTQYF. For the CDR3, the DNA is TGTGCCAGCAGCGTACTAGCGGGGGGCACAGATACGCAGTATTTT. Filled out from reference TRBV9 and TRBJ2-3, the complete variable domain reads DSGVTQTPKHLITATGQRVTLRCSPRSGDLSVYWYQQSLDQGLQFLIQYYNGEERAKGNILERFSAQQFPDLHSELNLSSLELGDSALYFCASSVLAGGTDTQYFGPGTRLTVL.

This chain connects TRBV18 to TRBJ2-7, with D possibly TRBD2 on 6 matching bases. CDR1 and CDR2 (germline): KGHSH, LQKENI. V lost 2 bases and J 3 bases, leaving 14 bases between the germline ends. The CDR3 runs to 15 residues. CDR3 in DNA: TGTGCCAGCTCACCAGGGTTCGGGGGTGGCTACGAGCAGTACTTC. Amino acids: CASSPGFGGGYEQYF.

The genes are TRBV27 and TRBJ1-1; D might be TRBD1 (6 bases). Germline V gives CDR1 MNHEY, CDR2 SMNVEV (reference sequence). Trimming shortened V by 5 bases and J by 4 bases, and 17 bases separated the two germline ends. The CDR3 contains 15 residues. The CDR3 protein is CASSPDRVQGTEAFF. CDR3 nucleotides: TGTGCCAGCAGTCCGGACAGAGTTCAGGGCACTGAAGCTTTCTTT.

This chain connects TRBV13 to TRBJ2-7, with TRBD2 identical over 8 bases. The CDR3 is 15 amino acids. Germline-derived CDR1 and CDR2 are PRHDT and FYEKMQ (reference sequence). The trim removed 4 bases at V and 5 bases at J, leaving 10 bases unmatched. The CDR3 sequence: CASSSLRLANHEQYF. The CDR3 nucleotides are TGTGCCAGCAGCTCGCTACGACTAGCGAACCACGAGCAGTACTTC.

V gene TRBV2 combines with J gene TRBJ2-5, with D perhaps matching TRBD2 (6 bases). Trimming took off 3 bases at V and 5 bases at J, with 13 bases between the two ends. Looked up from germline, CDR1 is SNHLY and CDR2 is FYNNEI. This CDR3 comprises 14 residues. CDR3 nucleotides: TGTGCCAGCAGTGAGAGAACGGGGAGGGAGACCCAGTACTTC. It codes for CASSERTGRETQYF.

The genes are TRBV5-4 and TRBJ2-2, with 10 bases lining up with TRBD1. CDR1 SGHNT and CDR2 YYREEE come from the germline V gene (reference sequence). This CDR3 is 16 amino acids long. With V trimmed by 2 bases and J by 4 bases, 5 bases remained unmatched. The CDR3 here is CASSFSGTGVTGELFF. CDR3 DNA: TGTGCCAGCAGCTTTTCCGGGACAGGGGTCACCGGGGAGCTGTTTTTT.

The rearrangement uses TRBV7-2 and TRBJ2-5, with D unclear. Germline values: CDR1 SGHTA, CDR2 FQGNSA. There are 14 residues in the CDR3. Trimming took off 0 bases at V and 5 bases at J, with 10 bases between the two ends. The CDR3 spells CASSLAGMGETQYF. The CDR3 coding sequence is TGTGCCAGCAGCTTAGCGGGGATGGGGGAGACCCAGTACTTC.

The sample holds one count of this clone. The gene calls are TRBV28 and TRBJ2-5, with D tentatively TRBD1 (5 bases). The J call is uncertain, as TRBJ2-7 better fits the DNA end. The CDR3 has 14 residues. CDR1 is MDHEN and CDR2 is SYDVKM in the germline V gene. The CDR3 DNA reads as TGTGCCAGCAGTCTAGAGGACATGTCCTACGAGCAGTACTTC. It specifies CASSLEDMSYEQYF.

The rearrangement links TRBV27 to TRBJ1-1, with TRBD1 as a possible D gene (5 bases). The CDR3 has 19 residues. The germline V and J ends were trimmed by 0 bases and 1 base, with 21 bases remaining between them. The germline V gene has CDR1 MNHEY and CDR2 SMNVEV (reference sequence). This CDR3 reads CASSLSWRGSIIRNTEAFF. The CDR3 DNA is TGTGCCAGCAGTTTATCGTGGCGGGGGAGCATTATCCGGAACACTGAAGCTTTCTTT.

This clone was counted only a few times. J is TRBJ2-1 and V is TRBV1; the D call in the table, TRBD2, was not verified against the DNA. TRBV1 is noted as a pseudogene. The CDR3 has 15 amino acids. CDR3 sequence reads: CTSSHSAGGQGEQFF. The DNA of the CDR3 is TGCACCAGCAGCCATTCGGCGGGGGGGCAGGGTGAGCAGTTCTTC.

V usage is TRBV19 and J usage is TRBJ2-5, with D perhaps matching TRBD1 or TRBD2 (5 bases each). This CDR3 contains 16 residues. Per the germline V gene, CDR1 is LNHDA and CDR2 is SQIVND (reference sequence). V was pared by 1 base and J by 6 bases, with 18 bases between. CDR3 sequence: CASSIGGLGPWQTQYF. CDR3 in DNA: TGTGCCAGTAGTATAGGCGGACTGGGACCTTGGCAGACCCAGTACTTC.

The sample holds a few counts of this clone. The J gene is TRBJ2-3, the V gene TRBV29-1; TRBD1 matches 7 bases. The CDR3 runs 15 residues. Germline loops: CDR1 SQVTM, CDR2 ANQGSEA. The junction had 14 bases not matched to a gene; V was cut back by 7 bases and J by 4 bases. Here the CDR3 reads CSAHLAGGTADTQYF. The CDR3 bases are TGCAGCGCCCACCTGGCAGGGGGTACCGCAGATACGCAGTATTTT.

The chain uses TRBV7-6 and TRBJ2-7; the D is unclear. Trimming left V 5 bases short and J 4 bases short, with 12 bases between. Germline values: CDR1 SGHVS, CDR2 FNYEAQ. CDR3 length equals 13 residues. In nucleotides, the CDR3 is TGTGCCAGCAGCCCCCGGCGGAGTTACGAGCAGTACTTC. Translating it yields CASSPRRSYEQYF. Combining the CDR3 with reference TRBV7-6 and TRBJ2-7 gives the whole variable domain GAGVSQSPRYKVTKRGQDVALRCDPISGHVSLYWYRQALGQGPEFLTYFNYEAQQDKSGLPNDRFSAERPEGSISTLTIQRTEQRDSAMYRCASSPRRSYEQYFGPGTRLTVT.

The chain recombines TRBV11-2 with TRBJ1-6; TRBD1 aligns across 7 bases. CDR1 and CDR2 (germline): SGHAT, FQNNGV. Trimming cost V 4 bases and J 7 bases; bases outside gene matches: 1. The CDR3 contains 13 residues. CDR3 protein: CASSYRGNSPLHF. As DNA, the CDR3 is TGTGCCAGCAGCTACAGGGGAAATTCACCCCTCCACTTT.

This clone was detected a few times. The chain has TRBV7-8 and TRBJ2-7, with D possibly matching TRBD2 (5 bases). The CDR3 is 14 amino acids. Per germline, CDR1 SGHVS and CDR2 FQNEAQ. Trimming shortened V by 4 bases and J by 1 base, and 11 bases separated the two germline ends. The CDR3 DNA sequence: TGTGCCAGCAGCTCTGAGTCGGGATCCTACGAGCAGTACTTC. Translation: CASSSESGSYEQYF.

CDR3 sequence (DNA): TGTGCCAGCAGCGACCGGACAGTCACAGATACGCAGTATTTT. It translates to CASSDRTVTDTQYF. The rearrangement joins TRBV7-2 to TRBJ2-3, with D perhaps matching TRBD1 (6 bases). The germline CDR1 and CDR2 sequences are SGHTA and FQGNSA. Between the trimmed V and J ends, which lost 5 bases and 2 bases, there was a span of 11 bases. The CDR3 is 14 amino acids. Based on the CDR3 plus reference TRBV7-2 and TRBJ2-3, the full variable domain is GAGVSQSPSNKVTEKGKDVELRCDPISGHTALYWYRQSLGQGLEFLIYFQGNSAPDKSGLPSDRFSAERTGGSVSTLTIQRTQQEDSAVYLCASSDRTVTDTQYFGPGTRLTVL.

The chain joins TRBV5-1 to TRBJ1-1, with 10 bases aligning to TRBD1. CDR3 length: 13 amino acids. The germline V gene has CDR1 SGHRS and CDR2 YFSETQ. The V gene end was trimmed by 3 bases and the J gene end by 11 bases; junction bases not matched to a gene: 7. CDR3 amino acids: CASSSGQGQGAFF. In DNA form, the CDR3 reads TGCGCCAGCAGCTCCGGACAGGGACAGGGGGCTTTCTTT.

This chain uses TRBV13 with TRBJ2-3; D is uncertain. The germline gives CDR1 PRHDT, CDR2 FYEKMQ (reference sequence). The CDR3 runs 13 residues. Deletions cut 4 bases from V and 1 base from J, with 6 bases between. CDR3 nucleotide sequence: TGTGCCAGCAGCTCCCCTGGCACAGATACGCAGTATTTT. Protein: CASSSPGTDTQYF.

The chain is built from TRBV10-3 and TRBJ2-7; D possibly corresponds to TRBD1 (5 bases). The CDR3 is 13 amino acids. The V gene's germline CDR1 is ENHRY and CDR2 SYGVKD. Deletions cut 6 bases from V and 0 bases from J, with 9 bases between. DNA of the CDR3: TGTGCCATCAGATACAGGTACTCCTACGAGCAGTACTTC. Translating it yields CAIRYRYSYEQYF.

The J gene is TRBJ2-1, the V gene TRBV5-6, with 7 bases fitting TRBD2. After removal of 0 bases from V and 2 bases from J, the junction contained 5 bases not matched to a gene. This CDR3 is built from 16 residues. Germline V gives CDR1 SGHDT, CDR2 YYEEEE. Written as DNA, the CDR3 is TGTGCCAGCAGCTTGGTGTCTAGCGGCACCTACAATGAGCAGTTCTTC. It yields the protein CASSLVSSGTYNEQFF.

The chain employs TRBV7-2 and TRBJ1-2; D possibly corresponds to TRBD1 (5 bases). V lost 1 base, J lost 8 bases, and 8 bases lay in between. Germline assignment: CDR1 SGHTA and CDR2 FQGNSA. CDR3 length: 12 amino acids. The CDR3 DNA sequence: TGTGCCAGCAGCTTAGAAGGGGCGGGCTACACCTTC. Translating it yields CASSLEGAGYTF.

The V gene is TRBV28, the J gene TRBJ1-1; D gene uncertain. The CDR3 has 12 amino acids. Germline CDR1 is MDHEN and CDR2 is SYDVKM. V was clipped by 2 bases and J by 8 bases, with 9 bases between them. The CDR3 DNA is TGTGCCAGCAGTTTACGCGAGGGAGAAGCTTTCTTT. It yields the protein CASSLREGEAFF.